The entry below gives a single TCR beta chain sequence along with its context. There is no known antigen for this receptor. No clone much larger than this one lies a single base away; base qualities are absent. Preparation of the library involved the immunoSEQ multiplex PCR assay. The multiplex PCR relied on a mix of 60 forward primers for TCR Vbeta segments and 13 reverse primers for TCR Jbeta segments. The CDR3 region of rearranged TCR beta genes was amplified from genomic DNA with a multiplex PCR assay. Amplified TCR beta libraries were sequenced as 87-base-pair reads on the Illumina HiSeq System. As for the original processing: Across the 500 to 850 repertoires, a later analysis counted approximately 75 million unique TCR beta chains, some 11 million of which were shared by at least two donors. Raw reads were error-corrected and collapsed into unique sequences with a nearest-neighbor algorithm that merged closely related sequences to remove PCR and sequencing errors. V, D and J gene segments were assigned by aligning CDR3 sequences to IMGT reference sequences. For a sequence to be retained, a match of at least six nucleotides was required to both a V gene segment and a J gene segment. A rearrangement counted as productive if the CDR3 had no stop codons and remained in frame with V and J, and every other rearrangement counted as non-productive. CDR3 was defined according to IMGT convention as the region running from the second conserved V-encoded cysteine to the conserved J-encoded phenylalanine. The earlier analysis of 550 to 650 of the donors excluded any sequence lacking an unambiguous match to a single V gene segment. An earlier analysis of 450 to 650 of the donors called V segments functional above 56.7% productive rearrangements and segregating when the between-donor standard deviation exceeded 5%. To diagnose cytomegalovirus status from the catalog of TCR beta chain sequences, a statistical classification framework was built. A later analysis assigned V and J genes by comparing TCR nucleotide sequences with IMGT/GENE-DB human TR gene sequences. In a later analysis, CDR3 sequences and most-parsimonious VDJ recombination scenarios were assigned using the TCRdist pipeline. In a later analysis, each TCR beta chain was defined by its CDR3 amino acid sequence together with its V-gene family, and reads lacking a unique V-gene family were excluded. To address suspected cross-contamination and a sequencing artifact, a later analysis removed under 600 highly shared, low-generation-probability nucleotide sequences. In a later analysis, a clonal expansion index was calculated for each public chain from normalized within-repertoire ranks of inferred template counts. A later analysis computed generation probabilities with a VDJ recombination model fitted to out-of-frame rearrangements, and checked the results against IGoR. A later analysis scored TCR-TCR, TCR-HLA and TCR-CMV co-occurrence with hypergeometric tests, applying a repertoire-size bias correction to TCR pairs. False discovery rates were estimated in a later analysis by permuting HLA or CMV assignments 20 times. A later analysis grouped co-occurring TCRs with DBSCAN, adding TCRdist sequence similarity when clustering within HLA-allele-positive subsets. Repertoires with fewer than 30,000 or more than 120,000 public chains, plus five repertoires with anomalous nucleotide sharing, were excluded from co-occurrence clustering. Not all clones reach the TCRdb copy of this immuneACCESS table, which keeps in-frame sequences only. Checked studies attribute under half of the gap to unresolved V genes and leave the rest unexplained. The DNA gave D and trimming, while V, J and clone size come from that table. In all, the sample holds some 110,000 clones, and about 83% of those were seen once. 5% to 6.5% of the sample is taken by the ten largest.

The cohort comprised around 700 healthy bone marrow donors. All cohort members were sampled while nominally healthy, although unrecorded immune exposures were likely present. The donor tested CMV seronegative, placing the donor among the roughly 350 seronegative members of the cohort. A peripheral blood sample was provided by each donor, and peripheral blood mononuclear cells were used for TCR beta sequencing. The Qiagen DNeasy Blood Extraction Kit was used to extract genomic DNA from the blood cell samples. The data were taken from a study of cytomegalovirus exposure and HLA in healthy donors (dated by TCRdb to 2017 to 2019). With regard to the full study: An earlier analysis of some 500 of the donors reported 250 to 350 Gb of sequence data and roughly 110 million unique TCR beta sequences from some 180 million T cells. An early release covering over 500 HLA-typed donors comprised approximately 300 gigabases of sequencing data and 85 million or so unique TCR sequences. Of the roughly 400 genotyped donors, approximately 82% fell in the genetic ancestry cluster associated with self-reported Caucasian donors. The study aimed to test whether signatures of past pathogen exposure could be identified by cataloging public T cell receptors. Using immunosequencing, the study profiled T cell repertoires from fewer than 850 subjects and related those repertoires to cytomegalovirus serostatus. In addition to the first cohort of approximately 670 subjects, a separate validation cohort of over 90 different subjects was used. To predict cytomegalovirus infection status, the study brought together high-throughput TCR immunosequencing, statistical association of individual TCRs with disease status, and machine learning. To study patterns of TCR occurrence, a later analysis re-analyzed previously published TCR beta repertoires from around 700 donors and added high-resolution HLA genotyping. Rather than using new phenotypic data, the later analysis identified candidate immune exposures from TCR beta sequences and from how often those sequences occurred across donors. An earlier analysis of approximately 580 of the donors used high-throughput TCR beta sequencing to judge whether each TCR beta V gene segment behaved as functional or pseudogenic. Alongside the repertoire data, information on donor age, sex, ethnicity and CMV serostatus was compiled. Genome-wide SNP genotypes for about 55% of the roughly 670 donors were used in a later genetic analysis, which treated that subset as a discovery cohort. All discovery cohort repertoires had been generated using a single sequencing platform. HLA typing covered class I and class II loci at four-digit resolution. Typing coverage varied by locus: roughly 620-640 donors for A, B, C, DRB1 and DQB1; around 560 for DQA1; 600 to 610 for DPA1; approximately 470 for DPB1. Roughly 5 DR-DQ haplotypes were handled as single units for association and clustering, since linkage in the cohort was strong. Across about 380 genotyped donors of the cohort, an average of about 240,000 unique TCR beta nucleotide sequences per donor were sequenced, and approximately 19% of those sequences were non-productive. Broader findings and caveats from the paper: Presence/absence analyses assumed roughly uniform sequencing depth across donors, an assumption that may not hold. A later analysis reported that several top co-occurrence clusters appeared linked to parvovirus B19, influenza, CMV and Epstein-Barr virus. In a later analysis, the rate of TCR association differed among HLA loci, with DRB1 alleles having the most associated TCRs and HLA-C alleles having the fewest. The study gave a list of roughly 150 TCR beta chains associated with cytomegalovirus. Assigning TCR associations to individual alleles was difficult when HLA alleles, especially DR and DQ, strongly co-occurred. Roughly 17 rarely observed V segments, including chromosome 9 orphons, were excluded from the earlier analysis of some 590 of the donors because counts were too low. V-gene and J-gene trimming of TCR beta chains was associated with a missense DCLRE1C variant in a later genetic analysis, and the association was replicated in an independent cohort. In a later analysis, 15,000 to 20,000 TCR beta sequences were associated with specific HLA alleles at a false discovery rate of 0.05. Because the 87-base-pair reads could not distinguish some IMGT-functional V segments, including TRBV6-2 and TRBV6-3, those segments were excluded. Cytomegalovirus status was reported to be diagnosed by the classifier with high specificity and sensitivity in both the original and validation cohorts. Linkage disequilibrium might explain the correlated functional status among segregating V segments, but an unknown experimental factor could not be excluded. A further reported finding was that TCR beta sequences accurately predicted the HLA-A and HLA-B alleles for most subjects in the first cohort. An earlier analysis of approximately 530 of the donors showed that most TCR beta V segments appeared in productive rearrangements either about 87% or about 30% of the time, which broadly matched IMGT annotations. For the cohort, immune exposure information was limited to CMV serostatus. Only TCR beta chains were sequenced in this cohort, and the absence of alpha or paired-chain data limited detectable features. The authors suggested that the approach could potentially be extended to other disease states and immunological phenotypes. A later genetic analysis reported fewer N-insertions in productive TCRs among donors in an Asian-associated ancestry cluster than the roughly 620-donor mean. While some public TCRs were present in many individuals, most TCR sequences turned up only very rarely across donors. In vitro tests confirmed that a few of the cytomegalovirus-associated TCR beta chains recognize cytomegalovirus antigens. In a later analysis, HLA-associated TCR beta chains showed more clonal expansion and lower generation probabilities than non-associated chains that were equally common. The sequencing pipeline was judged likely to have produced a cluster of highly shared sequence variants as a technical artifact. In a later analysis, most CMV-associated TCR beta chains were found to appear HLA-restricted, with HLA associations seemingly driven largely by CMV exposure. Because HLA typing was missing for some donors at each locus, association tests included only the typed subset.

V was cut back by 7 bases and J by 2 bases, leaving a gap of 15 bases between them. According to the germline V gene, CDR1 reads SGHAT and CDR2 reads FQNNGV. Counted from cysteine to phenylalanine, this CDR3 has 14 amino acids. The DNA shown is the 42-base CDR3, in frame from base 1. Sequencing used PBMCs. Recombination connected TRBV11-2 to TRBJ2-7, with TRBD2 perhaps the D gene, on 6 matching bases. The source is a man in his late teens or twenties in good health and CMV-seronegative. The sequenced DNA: TGTGCCAGCAATCTCCGGGACTCCCCCTACGAGCAGTACTTC. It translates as CASNLRDSPYEQYF.